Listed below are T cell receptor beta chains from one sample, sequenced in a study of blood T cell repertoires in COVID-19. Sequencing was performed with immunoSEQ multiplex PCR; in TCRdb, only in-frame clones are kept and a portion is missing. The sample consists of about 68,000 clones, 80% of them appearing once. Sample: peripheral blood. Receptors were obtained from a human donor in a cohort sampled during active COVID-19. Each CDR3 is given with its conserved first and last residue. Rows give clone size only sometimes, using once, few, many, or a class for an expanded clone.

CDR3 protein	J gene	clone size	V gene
CASSEALGATDTQYF	TRBJ2-3	.	TRBV2
CASSPRGIADTQYF	TRBJ2-3	.	TRBV9
CASSITGGRGTDTQYF	TRBJ2-3	.	TRBV7-3
CASGSGMTDSNYGYTF	TRBJ1-2	.	TRBV12-5
CASSFGTGGGYEQYF	TRBJ2-7	.	TRBV7-6
CASSPGGLAGVRRSTDTQYF	TRBJ2-3	once	TRBV18
CASSLPTAAHEQFF	TRBJ2-1	.	TRBV5-4
CASNLGAAKGNQPQHF	TRBJ1-5	few	TRBV28
CASSVVGDSGNTIYF	TRBJ1-3	once	TRBV9
CASSSVGSAAQTGELFF	TRBJ2-2	once	TRBV7-3
CASSMNELSYEQYF	TRBJ2-7	.	TRBV19
CASSLAGTGNEKLFF	TRBJ1-4	.	TRBV5-6
CASSLTSSTGELFF	TRBJ2-2	.	TRBV7-3
CASRPQPGGFSNQPQHF	TRBJ1-5	.	TRBV25-1
CASSSSPRTSGSSGDTQYF	TRBJ2-3	.	TRBV13
CASSPPGQKETQYF	TRBJ2-5	.	TRBV18
CASSPPGGSTDTQYF	TRBJ2-3	.	TRBV9
CASSTGGGPSSGNTIYF	TRBJ1-3	.	TRBV9
CASSITAHTEAFF	TRBJ1-1	.	TRBV19
CASSPQYHRAKGQMNTEAFF	TRBJ1-1	.	TRBV9
CATGRGLAGVWEQFF	TRBJ2-1	.	TRBV7-2
CASSYGGGQPQHF	TRBJ1-5	.	TRBV6-2/TRBV6-3
CASSLASGGGTGELFF	TRBJ2-2	once	TRBV7-2
CASSPNRGNTDTQYF	TRBJ2-3	.	TRBV18
CASSYEQGAVQPQHF	TRBJ1-5	.	TRBV6-2/TRBV6-3
CASSPIAAGGQETQYF	TRBJ2-5	.	TRBV9
CASSQGLRGQDTQYF	TRBJ2-3	many	TRBV4-2
CASSAWYGTGAGYTF	TRBJ1-2	.	TRBV2
CASSYSRQGNHGYTF	TRBJ1-2	.	TRBV6-6
CSGDRGGNEQFF	TRBJ2-1	.	TRBV29-1
CASRERGGGYEQYF	TRBJ2-7	.	TRBV7-2
CASPGSSGNTIYF	TRBJ1-3	.	TRBV19
CSASLGTSTDTQYF	TRBJ2-3	.	TRBV20-1
CASSLKRKAFF	TRBJ1-1	.	TRBV11-3
CASTSGTGYEQYF	TRBJ2-7	once	TRBV6-5
CASSSDRGSPLHF	TRBJ1-6	.	TRBV7-9
CASKLNTDTQYF	TRBJ2-3	.	TRBV7-8
CASGGGSGYTQYF	TRBJ2-3	.	TRBV19
CASSPDRGPYNEQFF	TRBJ2-1	.	TRBV7-3
CASLSTSGVRNEQFF	TRBJ2-1	.	TRBV19
CASSFLSGGADTQYF	TRBJ2-3	.	TRBV28
CASSLGGGRSTEAFF	TRBJ1-1	.	TRBV5-1
CASSPYSLPGNTIYF	TRBJ1-3	.	TRBV7-2
CASSFLLGLQETQYF	TRBJ2-5	.	TRBV5-6
CASSYQGQNEKLFF	TRBJ1-4	.	TRBV6-5
CASSQDRRAGELFF	TRBJ2-2	.	TRBV4-3
CASSPGTSGTDTQYF	TRBJ2-3	.	TRBV6-5
CASSPGQNNYGYTF	TRBJ1-2	.	TRBV5-1
CASSLLWTREVDEQFF	TRBJ2-1	.	TRBV11-1
CASSLIFRTGSESYNSPLHF	TRBJ1-6	.	TRBV6-6
CASSEYTGVRGNTIYF	TRBJ1-3	.	TRBV7-9
CASTPTGTTNEKLFF	TRBJ1-4	.	TRBV6-5
CASSGQGWQPQHF	TRBJ1-5	.	TRBV28
CASSLSRGDSEQYF	TRBJ2-7	.	TRBV7-9
CASSSLVDTQYF	TRBJ2-3	.	TRBV12-3/TRBV12-4
CASSQGASGSSNEQFF	TRBJ2-1	.	TRBV14
CASSLDTGNTIYF	TRBJ1-3	.	TRBV4-1